The rows below give T cell receptor delta chains drawn from one sample of a study of human gamma delta and Vdelta1 T cells. TCRdb re-identified clones in the PCR reads via CATT. This table holds 6,000 to 6,500 delta-chain clones, less than 9.5% found once. Input material: naive CD27+ Vdelta1 gamma-delta T cells from blood. These receptors were taken from a human donor in good health. The CDR3 runs from the conserved cysteine through the conserved F or W. The D gene is left open where the match is weak. The size entry is marked missing in some rows and otherwise reads once, few, many or a size class.

j_gene	d_gene	v_gene	abundance	CDR3aa	CDR3nt
TRDJ1	.	TRDV2	medium-sized	CACDTGVGILIF	TGTGCCTGTGACACCGGGGTGGGGATACTCATCTTT
TRDJ1	TRDD3	TRDV1	.	CALGDPSPGGSYTDNLIF	TGTGCTCTTGGGGACCCGAGTCCTGGGGGATCGTACACCGATAACCTCATCTTT
TRDJ1	TRDD3	TRDV1	.	CALGERSTRGYGRYTDKLIF	TGTGCTCTTGGGGAACGAAGTACTCGGGGATACGGCAGGTACACCGATAAACTCATCTTT
TRDJ1	.	TRDV1	medium-sized	CALGERIFRVRTPYTDKLIF	TGTGCTCTTGGGGAACGCATATTCCGGGTAAGGACACCTTACACCGATAAACTCATCTTT
TRDJ1	TRDD3	TRDV1	many	CALGALKAPHTRLGDWSYTDKLIF	TGTGCTCTTGGGGCCCTCAAAGCTCCCCACACCCGCCTGGGGGATTGGTCGTACACCGATAAACTCATCTTT
TRDJ1	TRDD3	TRDV1	medium-sized	CALGDRISIRGYGGRWTDKLIF	TGTGCTCTTGGGGATAGAATATCTATCCGGGGATATGGCGGAAGATGGACCGATAAACTCATCTTT
TRDJ1	TRDD3	TRDV1	medium-sized	CALGELFPTLERGHWGLGKLIF	TGTGCTCTTGGGGAACTATTCCCTACTTTAGAGCGGGGGCACTGGGGATTGGGGAAACTCATCTTT
TRDJ1	TRDD3	TRDV1	medium-sized	CALGARRSGGYGLIF	TGTGCTCTTGGGGCCAGGAGATCAGGGGGATACGGGCTCATCTTT
TRDJ1	TRDD3	TRDV1	few	CALGAILPWGIRRYTDKLIF	TGTGCTCTTGGGGCAATATTACCCTGGGGGATACGGAGGTACACCGATAAACTCATCTTT
TRDJ1	TRDD3	TRDV1	.	CALGELPKGRTGGYAGTWRKITDTLIF	TGTGCTCTTGGGGAACTACCTAAAGGGCGGACTGGGGGATACGCGGGGACGTGGCGTAAAATAACCGATACACTCATCTTT
TRDJ2	.	TRDV1	few	CALGENPPKRGGVQSTAQLFF	TGTGCTCTTGGGGAAAATCCACCCAAACGGGGCGGGGTCCAGTCGACAGCACAACTCTTCTTT
TRDJ1	TRDD3	TRDV1	.	CALGQGCRWGLRDKLIF	TGTGCTCTTGGGCAAGGTTGTCGCTGGGGGCTGAGAGATAAACTCATCTTT
TRDJ1	.	TRDV1	large	CALGERPYRVGIRSGLIF	TGTGCTCTTGGGGAACGGCCTTACAGGGTGGGGATTCGATCGGGTCTCATCTTT
TRDJ1	.	TRDV1	medium-sized	CALGPRGPTNHPSLGGIPGDKLIF	TGTGCTCTTGGGCCGAGGGGTCCTACTAATCACCCATCGCTGGGAGGGATACCGGGCGATAAACTCATCTTT
TRDJ1	TRDD3	TRDV1	.	CANEVGPGGYGTNKLIF	TGTGCTAACGAGGTGGGCCCCGGGGGATACGGAACCAATAAACTCATCTTT
TRDJ1	.	TRDV1	few	CALGERRKAGGPHKLIF	TGTGCTCTTGGGGAAAGGCGGAAGGCCGGGGGCCCTCATAAACTCATCTTT
TRDJ1	TRDD3	TRDV1	medium-sized	CALGERPKRMYWGAPLNTTDKLIF	TGTGCTCTTGGGGAACGTCCCAAACGAATGTACTGGGGGGCCCCCTTAAATACTACCGATAAACTCATCTTT
TRDJ1	TRDD3	TRDV1	.	CALGEFAPNKGAGGGMSLSYTDKLIF	TGTGCTCTTGGGGAATTCGCCCCTAATAAAGGGGCTGGGGGAGGAATGTCCCTCTCGTACACCGATAAACTCATCTTT
TRDJ1	TRDD3	TRDV1	few	CALGETPILRSTGGLIKLIF	TGTGCTCTTGGGGAAACCCCAATCCTACGAAGTACTGGGGGGCTCATCAAACTCATCTTT
TRDJ1	TRDD2	TRDV1	medium-sized	CALGELGFLRSRITDKLIF	TGTGCTCTTGGGGAACTAGGGTTCCTACGTTCGAGGATAACCGATAAACTCATCTTT
TRDJ1	.	TRDV1	large	CALGGGYRLWRGSYTDKLIF	TGTGCTCTTGGGGGAGGGTACAGGCTATGGAGGGGGTCGTACACCGATAAACTCATCTTT
TRDJ1	TRDD3	TRDV1	.	CALGVRTGGYNTDTDKLIF	TGTGCTCTTGGGGTAAGGACTGGGGGATACAATACTGACACCGATAAACTCATCTTT
TRDJ1	.	TRDV1	.	CALGKNQGADSPSPRGLGVRRRYTDKLIF	TGTGCTCTTGGGAAAAACCAGGGGGCCGACTCCCCTTCCCCACGAGGCCTGGGGGTTCGCCGTAGGTACACCGATAAACTCATCTTT
TRDJ1	.	TRDV1	medium-sized	CALGVTTGGPHKLIF	TGTGCTCTTGGGGTAACTACCGGGGGCCCGCATAAACTCATCTTT
TRDJ1	.	TRDV1	.	CALGRPGRYTDELIF	TGTGCTCTTGGGAGACCCGGGAGGTACACCGATGAACTCATCTTT
TRDJ1	TRDD3	TRDV1	large	CALGGFPPGDTRGKLIF	TGTGCTCTTGGGGGATTTCCCCCGGGGGATACGCGGGGAAAACTCATCTTT
TRDJ1	TRDD3	TRDV1	few	CALGELGLPHWGKRGYTDKLIF	TGTGCTCTTGGGGAACTGGGTCTACCCCACTGGGGGAAGAGGGGGTACACCGATAAACTCATCTTT
TRDJ1	.	TRDV1	.	CALGEPAFLRLGDPRMYTDKLIF	TGTGCTCTTGGGGAGCCGGCCTTCCTACGACTGGGGGACCCCAGGATGTACACCGATAAACTCATCTTT
TRDJ1	.	TRDV1	.	CALGGTLGDTLFTDKLIF	TGTGCTCTTGGGGGAACTTTGGGTGATACGCTTTTCACCGATAAACTCATCTTT
TRDJ1	.	TRDV1	many	CALGEKFPSRRRKLIF	TGTGCTCTTGGGGAGAAGTTCCCCTCGAGAAGGAGAAAACTCATCTTT
TRDJ1	TRDD3	TRDV1	.	CARGELPSRYAGRTVLGGGKLIF	TGTGCTCGTGGGGAACTCCCTAGTCGGTACGCGGGCCGTACCGTACTGGGGGGCGGAAAACTCATCTTT
TRDJ1	.	TRDV1	medium-sized	CALGALKGSSFLLRATDKLIF	TGTGCTCTTGGGGCACTAAAGGGCTCCTCTTTCCTTCTCCGAGCCACCGATAAACTCATCTTT
TRDJ1	.	TRDV1	.	CALGQLRRWGSDTDKLIF	TGTGCTCTTGGGCAACTACGTCGCTGGGGATCCGACACCGATAAACTCATCTTT
TRDJ1	.	TRDV1	few	CALGGRRFPNFGGDKLIF	TGTGCTCTTGGGGGTCGTCGATTTCCGAATTTCGGGGGCGATAAACTCATCTTT
TRDJ1	.	TRDV1	medium-sized	CALGDNTHPGWGRLGADKLIF	TGTGCTCTTGGGGACAACACCCATCCTGGCTGGGGACGTCTGGGCGCCGATAAACTCATCTTT
TRDJ1	TRDD3	TRDV1	.	CALGELLRRPSFSTGGYSGKLIF	TGTGCTCTTGGGGAGCTACTAAGACGGCCTTCCTTTAGTACTGGGGGATACTCCGGTAAACTCATCTTT
TRDJ1	.	TRDV1	.	CALGAPFLRGILGKLIF	TGTGCTCTTGGGGCCCCCTTCCTACGGGGGATACTTGGTAAACTCATCTTT
TRDJ1	.	TRDV1	many	CALGELGRVKSGLPKGVADKLIF	TGTGCTCTTGGGGAACTAGGGCGGGTTAAGTCTGGCCTTCCCAAAGGGGTAGCCGATAAACTCATCTTT
TRDJ1	TRDD3	TRDV1	medium-sized	CALGESLYLRPQRIEGYADKLIF	TGTGCTCTTGGGGAAAGCCTTTACCTTCGTCCCCAAAGGATCGAGGGATACGCCGATAAACTCATCTTT
TRDJ1	TRDD3	TRDV1	many	CALGELRPTRGWGIPQTDKLIF	TGTGCTCTTGGGGAACTTAGACCCACACGGGGCTGGGGGATACCCCAAACCGATAAACTCATCTTT
TRDJ1	.	TRDV1	few	CALGAPLLLSPRGIRYKLIF	TGTGCTCTTGGGGCCCCCCTCCTACTTTCGCCGCGTGGGATTAGGTATAAACTCATCTTT
TRDJ1	TRDD3	TRDV1	medium-sized	CALGKFLRPGGLEEYTDKLIF	TGTGCTCTTGGGAAGTTCCTTAGACCTGGGGGACTTGAAGAGTACACCGATAAACTCATCTTT
TRDJ1	.	TRDV1	few	CALGELRGRTDKLIF	TGTGCTCTTGGGGAACTGCGCGGGCGCACCGATAAACTCATCTTT
TRDJ1	TRDD3	TRDV1	medium-sized	CALGVRSAFLPGGYEGAQRDKLIF	TGTGCTCTTGGGGTACGATCGGCCTTCCTACCTGGGGGATACGAGGGGGCTCAGCGGGATAAACTCATCTTT
TRDJ1	.	TRDV1	medium-sized	CALGAPPLPLPYTDKLIF	TGTGCTCTTGGGGCTCCTCCACTACCCCTTCCGTACACCGATAAACTCATCTTT
TRDJ1	TRDD3	TRDV1	medium-sized	CALGPHWGGLGYTDKLIF	TGTGCTCTTGGGCCACATTGGGGGGGATTGGGGTACACCGATAAACTCATCTTT
TRDJ1	.	TRDV1	.	CALGERTSTDQLIF	TGTGCTCTTGGAGAACGGACTTCCACCGATCAACTCATCTTT
TRDJ1	.	TRDV1	medium-sized	CALGDSNPRLRWPPHTDKLIF	TGTGCTCTTGGGGATTCCAATCCAAGGTTACGATGGCCACCTCACACCGATAAACTCATCTTT
TRDJ1	TRDD3	TRDV1	medium-sized	CALGEPHQERRGTGGYKGWGDKLIF	TGTGCTCTTGGGGAACCGCACCAGGAGAGGAGAGGTACTGGGGGATACAAGGGATGGGGCGATAAACTCATCTTT
TRDJ1	TRDD3	TRDV1	medium-sized	CALGERSQKFLRAALLGDQSRYKLIF	TGTGCTCTTGGGGAACGGTCCCAAAAATTCCTACGCGCCGCATTACTGGGGGACCAATCTCGTTATAAACTCATCTTT
TRDJ1	TRDD3	TRDV1	few	CALGELGWFQRRRTATTTGGYAGRLNTDKLIF	TGTGCTCTTGGGGAACTGGGTTGGTTCCAGCGACGCAGGACCGCAACAACTACTGGGGGATACGCGGGTCGGCTTAACACCGATAAACTCATCTTT
TRDJ1	TRDD3	TRDV1	medium-sized	CALGDLARSLRWGILYTDKLIF	TGTGCTCTTGGGGACCTCGCACGTTCCCTACGCTGGGGGATACTTTACACCGATAAACTCATCTTT
TRDJ1	.	TRDV1	.	CALGKRIPTWGPPQYTDKLIF	TGTGCTCTTGGGAAGAGAATTCCTACCTGGGGGCCCCCCCAATACACCGATAAACTCATCTTT
TRDJ1	TRDD3	TRDV1	many	CALVFESAHSSSTGGWNKLIF	TGTGCTCTTGTGTTTGAGTCGGCCCATTCTTCAAGTACTGGGGGATGGAATAAACTCATCTTT
TRDJ1	TRDD3	TRDV1	medium-sized	CALGGGRGIARDKLIF	TGTGCTCTTGGGGGGGGCAGGGGGATAGCCCGAGATAAACTCATCTTT
TRDJ1	TRDD3	TRDV1	medium-sized	CALGTYVGYLGDSYTDKLIF	TGTGCTCTGGGTACCTACGTGGGTTACCTGGGGGATTCGTACACCGATAAACTCATCTTT
TRDJ1	TRDD3	TRDV1	large	CALGAGIRGNTDKLIF	TGTGCTCTTGGGGCTGGGATACGCGGAAACACCGATAAACTCATCTTT
TRDJ1	.	TRDV1	few	CALGERWEVGAVSHKLIF	TGTGCTCTTGGGGAACGTTGGGAAGTGGGGGCCGTTTCTCATAAACTCATCTTT